This is a list of T cell receptor beta chains from one sample in a study of blood T cell repertoires in COVID-19. Sequencing was performed with immunoSEQ multiplex PCR; in TCRdb, only in-frame clones are kept and a portion is missing. Found here are roughly 410,000 clones, 80% to 90% of them singletons; the top ten hold 1% to 1.5%. The specimen sequenced was peripheral blood. Every receptor here comes from a man aged 40-49 years with acute or convalescent COVID-19. Each CDR3 is given with its conserved first and last residue. A D gene is named only where the DNA matches it firmly. Clone sizes are given selectively: once, few, many, or a class where the clone is expanded.

d_call,j_call,clone_size,cdr3_length,v_call,cdr3_nt,cdr3_aa
TRBD1,TRBJ1-4,NA,16,TRBV6-5,TGTGCCAGCAGTTACTCGGCAGGGGGCACTAATGAAAAACTGTTTTTT,CASSYSAGGTNEKLFF
NA,TRBJ2-2,few,18,TRBV30,TGTGCCTGGAGTGTACCCCATGGGGGGTTAGTGGACACCGGGGAGCTGTTTTTT,CAWSVPHGGLVDTGELFF
TRBD1,TRBJ1-6,NA,12,TRBV30,TGTGCCTGGGGACAGGGGAATTCACCCCTCCACTTT,CAWGQGNSPLHF
TRBD1,TRBJ1-2,NA,13,TRBV30,TGTGCCTGGAGCATGAACAGGGGCTATGGCTACACCTTC,CAWSMNRGYGYTF
NA,TRBJ1-1,NA,14,TRBV5-6,TGTGCCAGCAGCTTTGGAGGGAGTCACACTGAAGCTTTCTTT,CASSFGGSHTEAFF
NA,TRBJ2-7,NA,14,TRBV7-2,TGTGCCAGCAGCTTAGCTTACAGGGCTTCCGAGCAGTACTTC,CASSLAYRASEQYF
NA,TRBJ1-3,NA,16,TRBV2,TGTGCCAGCAGTGCCCGTGAGGTGGCGACTGGAAACACCATATATTTT,CASSAREVATGNTIYF
NA,TRBJ2-3,once,13,TRBV28,TGTGCCAGCAGTTTAGACAGCTCAAATACGCAGTATTTT,CASSLDSSNTQYF
NA,TRBJ1-5,NA,15,TRBV19,TGTGCCAGTAGTATAGTGCCAGGAAGGGGTCAGCCCCAGCATTTT,CASSIVPGRGQPQHF
NA,TRBJ1-1,NA,13,TRBV4-1,TGCGCCAGCAGCCAAGAACTGGTGAGAGAGGCTTTCTTT,CASSQELVREAFF
NA,TRBJ1-2,NA,13,TRBV11-2,TGTGCCAGCAGCTTCGGGGTAGCGGGCGGCTACACCTTC,CASSFGVAGGYTF
TRBD1,TRBJ2-1,NA,17,TRBV28,TGTGCCAGCAGTCCACGGGCCGGGACAGGGCGGTACAATGAGCAGTTCTTC,CASSPRAGTGRYNEQFF
NA,TRBJ1-6,NA,15,TRBV15,TGTGCCACCAGCAGAGATCGAGGGATCGGTTCACCCCTCCACTTT,CATSRDRGIGSPLHF
TRBD1,TRBJ1-3,NA,15,TRBV19,TGTGCCAGCCCCCTCCTGACAGGGAAAGGCAACACCATATATTTT,CASPLLTGKGNTIYF
TRBD2,TRBJ2-1,few,15,TRBV11-3,TGTGCCAGCAGCTTAGGCGGGGGCTCCTACAATGAGCAGTTCTTC,CASSLGGGSYNEQFF
NA,TRBJ1-3,NA,15,TRBV30,TGTGCCTGGACCCAGGGGACATTCCTAGGAAACACCATATATTTT,CAWTQGTFLGNTIYF
TRBD1,TRBJ1-2,NA,15,TRBV10-3,TGTGCCATCAGTGAGGCAAGGACAGGGAGCTATGGCTACACCTTC,CAISEARTGSYGYTF
NA,TRBJ2-7,NA,15,TRBV5-4,TGTGCCAGCAGCTTGTCGGGGGGCGGACTCTACGAGCAGTACTTC,CASSLSGGGLYEQYF
TRBD1,TRBJ2-1,NA,17,TRBV4-2,TGTGCCAGCAGCCAGGTATTTGGGACAGGGGGCTGGAATGAGCAGTTCTTC,CASSQVFGTGGWNEQFF
TRBD1,TRBJ2-7,NA,14,TRBV6-5,TGTGCCAGCAGTCACCGGGACAGTGACTACGAGCAGTACTTC,CASSHRDSDYEQYF
NA,TRBJ2-7,few,14,TRBV19,TGTGCCAGTAGCCTCGCGGCGGCCTTCTACGAGCAGTACTTC,CASSLAAAFYEQYF
TRBD1,TRBJ1-5,NA,14,TRBV6-6,TGTGCCACGCGGGGACAGGGGACCATCCAGCCCCAGCATTTT,CATRGQGTIQPQHF
TRBD2,TRBJ2-7,NA,16,TRBV19,TGTGCCAGTAGTATTATCGGGACTAGCGGACCCTACGAGCAGTACTTC,CASSIIGTSGPYEQYF
NA,TRBJ1-1,NA,14,TRBV2,TGTGCCAGCAGTGGGGGAGTCATGAACACTGAAGCTTTCTTT,CASSGGVMNTEAFF
TRBD2,TRBJ2-1,NA,12,TRBV5-1,TGCGCCAGCAGCTTAGCGGGAGGTGAGCAGTTCTTC,CASSLAGGEQFF
NA,TRBJ2-2,once,16,TRBV5-1,TGCGCCAGCAGCTTGGAACAGGGCCAGAACACCGGGGAGCTGTTTTTT,CASSLEQGQNTGELFF
NA,TRBJ2-1,NA,16,TRBV4-1,TGCGCCAGCAGCCAAGTGTCAGTCAGCTCCTACAATGAGCAGTTCTTC,CASSQVSVSSYNEQFF
NA,TRBJ1-1,NA,8,TRBV29-1,TGCAGCGTTGAAGATCAGGACTTT,CSVEDQDF